This T cell receptor (beta chain) was found in a study of cytomegalovirus exposure and HLA in healthy donors. In regard to this clone: The antigen is unknown.

CDR1 is SQVTM, CDR2 ANQGSEA, per germline. Trimming removed 6 bases from V and 4 bases from J, with 13 bases in between. The CDR3 runs to 13 residues. The primer mix had 60 Vbeta and 13 Jbeta primers. Only in-frame clones appear in the TCRdb table, and some are missing; sequencing was by immunoSEQ multiplex PCR. The sample records 97,000 or so clones, about 60% being singletons. Findings and caveats of the study: Specificity for CMV antigens was confirmed in vitro for a few of the CMV-associated chains. Cytomegalovirus-associated status was assigned to some 160 TCR beta chains. The authors considered a cluster of highly shared sequence variants likely to be a sequencing artifact.

Sequenced sample: PBMCs. This chain uses TRBV29-1 with TRBJ2-1, with TRBD2 as a possible D gene (6 bases). This sequence originates from a human donor in good health. In DNA, the CDR3 is TGCAGCGTCCCCGGGACTGCGTACAATGAGCAGTTCTTC. Protein sequence: CSVPGTAYNEQFF.